These 7 T cell receptor beta chains came from one sample sequenced in a study of tumor-infiltrating lymphocytes in primary liver carcinoma. A constant-region primer served to make TCR beta cDNA from about 500 ng total RNA. Slightly modified ARM-PCR served as the procedure for the TCR beta libraries. These libraries came from three rounds of nested multiplex PCR. PCR rounds one and two used TRBV1-TRBV30 forward primers with a C-beta reverse primer for around 9 cycles each. TCRdb re-called the multiplex PCR reads with MiXCR, one entry per CDR3 protein. The sample lists over 100,000 distinct CDR3 sequences; 65% to 75% were seen once. Unsorted bulk tissue of roughly 18-32 mg yielded co-extracted RNA and DNA. Sequencing was done on a sample of tumor-adjacent normal liver tissue. The source of these receptors is a woman in her sixties or seventies with primary liver carcinoma and hepatitis B virus infection.

About this clonotype itself: This could be a read error, since a much larger clone is one nucleotide away. This sequence joins TRBV7-9 and TRBJ1-1; D is ambiguous. The CDR3 is made up of 13 amino acids. The V gene's germline CDR1 is SEHNR and CDR2 FQNEAQ (reference sequence). CDR3 residues: CASSSTRDTEVFF. The CDR3 DNA reads TGTGCCAGCAGCTCGACCAGAGACACTGAAGTTTTCTTT. Using reference TRBV7-9 and TRBJ1-1 for the parts outside the CDR3, the full variable domain is DTGVSQNPRHKITKRGQNVTFRCDPISEHNRLYWYRQTLGQGPEFLTYFQNEAQLEKSRLLSDRFSAERPKGSFSTLEIQRTEQGDSAMYLCASSSTRDTEVFFGQGTRLTVV.

Remarks on this clonotype: At one of its ends the junction is not consistent with the germline gene, which may arise from a read error. The chain combines TRBV7-8 with TRBJ2-5; the D is unclear. Per the germline V gene, CDR1 is SGHVS and CDR2 is FQNEAQ. The CDR3 covers 14 residues. The CDR3 bases are TGTGCTAGCAACCTAGAAGTAGCATCAGAGACCCAGTACTTC. Its translation: CASNLEVASETQYF.

With respect to this clonotype: A read error may account for a junction end that differs from germline. The chain uses TRBV7-9 and TRBJ2-2, with a weak D call TRBD2 (5 bases). The CDR3 consists of 20 residues. Germline V gene lookup returns CDR1 SEHNR and CDR2 FQNEAQ (reference sequence). Here the CDR3 reads CASSFPGTNGPIWNTGDLFF. The CDR3 DNA reads TGTGCCAGCAGCTTCCCTGGCACTAACGGGCCGATTTGGAACACCGGGGATCTGTTTTTT.

As for this clonotype: A junction end diverges from the germline sequence, so it may reflect a read error. The genes are TRBV6-1 and TRBJ2-4; D remains unclear. The germline CDR1 and CDR2 sequences are MNHNS and SASEGT. This CDR3 is 16 amino acids long. CDR3 residues: CAIPRSDQQGKSIQYF. Here the CDR3 DNA reads TGTGCTATACCCCGGAGCGACCAACAAGGCAAAAGCATTCAGTACTTC.

Comments on this clonotype: One base away lies a much larger clone, so this may be a sequencing read error. DNA of the CDR3: TGCGCCAACAGCTTGGAGAAAGAGACCCAGTACTTC. Translating it yields CANSLEKETQYF. The chain carries TRBV5-1 and TRBJ2-5; D unresolved. The germline V gene has CDR1 SGHRS and CDR2 YFSETQ. The CDR3 covers 12 residues.

In the case of this clonotype: The CDR3 ends on some other residue instead of the conserved phenylalanine or tryptophan, so this is likely a read error. V gene TRBV4-1 combines with J gene TRBJ1-5, with D perhaps TRBD1 (6 bases). Germline values: CDR1 MGHRA, CDR2 YSYEKL. This CDR3 contains 16 residues. The V and J ends lost 9 bases and 3 bases respectively, with 21 bases between them. For the CDR3, the DNA is TGCGCCAGTAGCGCGACTGACAGGCCCCTCAATCAGCCCCAGCATTCT. Protein product: CASSATDRPLNQPQHS.

Remarks on this clonotype: The junction differs from germline at one of its ends, possibly a read error. V gene TRBV28 combines with J gene TRBJ1-1, with a possible D match to TRBD1 (6 bases). Germline assignment: CDR1 MDHEN and CDR2 SYDVKM. The CDR3 is 13 residues long. This chain's CDR3 is CASIGVRDTQAFF. The CDR3 bases are TGTGCCAGCATAGGTGTACGGGACACTCAAGCTTTCTTT.